This entry concerns a single T cell receptor (beta chain). Its antigen remains unknown. V was trimmed by 4 bases and J by 0 bases, leaving 10 bases between them. Germline values: CDR1 LGHDT, CDR2 YNNKEL (reference sequence). The CDR3 totals 15 residues. TCRdb keeps only in-frame clones here, not all; method: immunoSEQ multiplex PCR. The sample lists 100,000 to 150,000 clones, around nine tenths occurring once. This specimen belongs to a study of T cell responses to AZD1222 COVID-19 vaccine. General observations from the study: Only a handful of people who got AZD1222 tested seropositive at baseline. Researchers took repertoire samples only after the peak T cell response had come. Possibly, clonal diversity was underestimated; donors were largely white British and included more females.

The chain links TRBV3-1 (or the pseudogene TRBV3-2) to TRBJ2-1; D is uncertain. The TCR sequence derives from an adult in good health. Sequences were derived from peripheral blood, sampled on day 0 of AZD1222 vaccination. The CDR3 region is CASSLLPSSYNEQFF. CDR3 DNA sequence: TGTGCCAGCAGCCTCCTACCCAGCTCCTACAATGAGCAGTTCTTC.